Listed below are T cell receptor beta chains from one sample, sequenced in a study of shared clonotypes between healthy human individuals. TCRdb's table, derived via immunoSEQ multiplex PCR, lists solely in-frame clones and lacks some. Here the sample spans about a million clones, approximately 80% being singletons. The sequencing input was memory CD4+ T cells sorted from blood. All receptors come from a man between 18 and 29 years old in good health. CDR3s include the opening cysteine and the closing phenylalanine or tryptophan. A D gene is named only where the DNA matches it firmly. Only part of the rows carry a size: once, few, many, or a class if the clone is expanded.

TRBJ2-7	-	16	-	TRBV5-6	CASSFFRQASSYEQYF	TGTGCCAGCAGCTTTTTTAGACAGGCTTCCTCCTACGAGCAGTACTTC
TRBJ2-1	-	15	-	TRBV2	CASSVKGTPGDEQFF	TGTGCCAGCAGTGTTAAGGGGACCCCGGGCGATGAGCAGTTCTTC
TRBJ2-6	-	14	-	TRBV18	CASWRGSGANVLTF	TGTGCCAGCTGGCGGGGTTCCGGGGCCAACGTCCTGACTTTC
TRBJ2-3	-	17	TRBD2	TRBV9	CASSVGGSGRPGDTQYF	TGTGCCAGCAGCGTAGGGGGTAGCGGGAGGCCAGGGGATACGCAGTATTTT
TRBJ1-5	-	14	TRBD1	TRBV18	CASSGTGGNQPQHF	TGTGCCAGCTCGGGGACAGGGGGAAATCAGCCCCAGCATTTT
TRBJ2-3	-	15	TRBD1	TRBV9	CASSDYRGLTDTQYF	TGTGCCAGCAGCGACTACAGGGGTCTCACAGATACGCAGTATTTT
TRBJ2-1	-	12	-	TRBV2	CASSYNLDEQFF	TGTGCCAGCAGTTATAACTTGGATGAGCAGTTCTTC
TRBJ2-1	-	14	TRBD1	TRBV2	CASRTDRAYNEQFF	TGTGCCAGCAGGACGGACAGGGCCTACAATGAGCAGTTCTTC
TRBJ1-2	-	13	-	TRBV28	CASSGTTNYGYTF	TGTGCCAGCAGTGGGACAACCAACTATGGCTACACCTTC
TRBJ2-7	-	14	-	TRBV18	CASSPFTDSYEQYF	TGTGCCAGCTCACCATTCACGGACAGCTACGAGCAGTACTTC
TRBJ1-3	-	17	-	TRBV30	CAWSKNRGDPSGNTIYF	TGTGCCTGGAGCAAAAATAGGGGGGACCCCTCTGGAAACACCATATATTTT
TRBJ2-7	-	11	-	TRBV6-5	CASKKGYEQYF	TGTGCCAGCAAAAAGGGTTACGAGCAGTACTTC
TRBJ2-5	-	15	-	TRBV7-9	CASSLSRGKSETQYF	TGTGCCAGCAGCTTAAGCCGTGGGAAATCAGAGACCCAGTACTTC
TRBJ2-1	-	15	TRBD2	TRBV30	CAWSQGLAGNNEQFF	TGTGCCTGGAGTCAAGGACTAGCGGGGAACAATGAGCAGTTCTTC
TRBJ2-1	-	14	TRBD2	TRBV28	CASRSSGGAREQFF	TGTGCCAGCCGATCTAGCGGGGGGGCAAGAGAGCAGTTCTTC
TRBJ2-3	-	15	-	TRBV2	CASSDDRYSTDTQYF	TGTGCCAGCAGTGACGACAGGTATAGCACAGATACGCAGTATTTT
TRBJ2-1	once	15	TRBD2	TRBV6-6	CASSRTSGPYNEQFF	TGTGCCAGCAGCCGGACTAGCGGGCCATACAATGAGCAGTTCTTC
TRBJ1-1	few	13	-	TRBV30	CAWRVQANTEAFF	TGTGCCTGGAGGGTACAGGCGAACACTGAAGCTTTCTTT
TRBJ2-3	once	15	TRBD2	TRBV5-8	CASSSSGRSGDTQYF	TGTGCCAGCAGCTCTAGCGGGAGATCTGGAGATACGCAGTATTTT
TRBJ2-7	-	15	-	TRBV5-1	CASSLGGTVSYEQYF	TGCGCCAGCAGCTTGGGCGGGACAGTCTCCTACGAGCAGTACTTC
TRBJ2-7	-	14	-	TRBV5-1	CASSSRTAGYEQYF	TGCGCCAGCAGCTCCAGGACAGCGGGCTACGAGCAGTACTTC
TRBJ1-3	-	15	TRBD1	TRBV9	CASSDQGTGLNTIYF	TGTGCCAGCAGCGACCAAGGGACAGGGTTAAACACCATATATTTT
TRBJ1-4	-	15	-	TRBV30	CAWSAQVATNEKLFF	TGTGCCTGGAGTGCGCAGGTTGCAACTAATGAAAAACTGTTTTTT
TRBJ2-7	-	15	-	TRBV10-3	CAISESGGSTYEQYF	TGTGCCATCAGTGAGTCGGGTGGGTCTACCTACGAGCAGTACTTC
TRBJ2-1	once	18	-	TRBV25-1	CASSEYLGRREGGTEQFF	TGTGCCAGCAGTGAATACCTGGGACGGCGGGAAGGGGGGACGGAGCAGTTCTTC
TRBJ1-2	few	15	-	TRBV6-5	CASSPSGLANYGYTF	TGTGCCAGCAGCCCCTCGGGCCTAGCTAACTATGGCTACACCTTC
TRBJ1-4	-	12	-	TRBV10-3	CAIGGAGEKLFF	TGTGCCATCGGGGGGGCGGGTGAAAAACTGTTTTTT
TRBJ2-7	-	15	TRBD1	TRBV27	CASSKVGGSSYEQYF	TGTGCCAGCAGTAAGGTAGGGGGCAGCTCCTACGAGCAGTACTTC
TRBJ2-7	-	16	-	TRBV4-3	CASSQSTGGTIYEQYF	TGCGCCAGCAGCCAGAGCACTGGCGGGACGATCTACGAGCAGTACTTC
TRBJ2-5	-	13	TRBD2	TRBV7-2	CASGRGSGETQYF	TGTGCCAGCGGGAGGGGTTCGGGTGAGACCCAGTACTTC
TRBJ1-5	-	14	-	TRBV6-6	CASSSRGGSQPQHF	TGTGCCAGCAGTTCCAGGGGTGGGAGTCAGCCCCAGCATTTT
TRBJ2-2	-	17	TRBD2	TRBV5-4	CASSPQVERELPGELFF	TGTGCCAGCAGCCCACAGGTGGAGCGGGAGCTTCCCGGGGAGCTGTTTTTT
TRBJ2-1	-	17	-	TRBV21-1	CASSKGVSGRIGNEQFF	TGTGCCAGCAGCAAAGGGGTTAGCGGGAGGATTGGGAATGAGCAGTTCTTC
TRBJ1-2	few	13	-	TRBV4-1	CASSQEMGGGYTF	TGCGCCAGCAGCCAAGAGATGGGAGGAGGCTACACCTTC
TRBJ2-1	-	11	-	TRBV5-1	CASSLEYEQFF	TGCGCCAGCAGCCTCGAGTATGAGCAGTTCTTC
TRBJ1-1	once	11	-	TRBV7-2	CASSLGSEAFF	TGTGCCAGCAGCTTGGGGAGTGAAGCTTTCTTT
TRBJ1-1	-	13	-	TRBV2	CASSERGGAEAFF	TGTGCCAGCAGTGAGAGAGGGGGGGCTGAAGCTTTCTTT
TRBJ2-7	-	13	-	TRBV27	CASRSRLSYEQYF	TGTGCCAGCAGGAGCAGATTATCCTACGAGCAGTACTTC
TRBJ1-6	-	15	-	TRBV5-1	CASSLGQTSLSPLHF	TGCGCCAGCAGCTTGGGGCAGACGAGCCTATCACCCCTCCACTTT
TRBJ2-7	once	16	-	TRBV19	CASSIGAPPDSYEQYF	TGTGCCAGTAGTATCGGGGCACCCCCGGACTCCTACGAGCAGTACTTC
TRBJ2-5	once	15	TRBD2	TRBV11-2	CASSIISGRGETQYF	TGTGCCAGCAGCATAATTAGCGGGAGGGGAGAGACCCAGTACTTC
TRBJ2-5	once	15	TRBD1	TRBV5-1	CASSLPTGGGETQYF	TGCGCCAGCAGCTTACCCACAGGGGGCGGAGAGACCCAGTACTTC
TRBJ1-1	-	13	-	TRBV9	CASSARMNTEAFF	TGTGCCAGCAGCGCCCGTATGAACACTGAAGCTTTCTTT
TRBJ2-7	once	14	-	TRBV5-1	CASSFWDGSYEQYF	TGCGCCAGCAGCTTCTGGGACGGGAGCTACGAGCAGTACTTC
TRBJ1-1	-	16	-	TRBV28	CASSLSPESVITEAFF	TGTGCCAGCAGTTTATCTCCTGAGAGCGTTATCACTGAAGCTTTCTTT
TRBJ2-7	-	16	TRBD1	TRBV7-9	CASSPLPTQGRYEQYF	TGTGCCAGCAGCCCCCTCCCCACACAGGGGCGGTACGAGCAGTACTTC